This T cell receptor beta chain was profiled in a study of OX40 agonist ivuxolimab in advanced cancers. Looking at the study overall: Ivuxolimab was delivered to patients intravenously every 2 weeks at doses spanning 0.01 to 10 mg/kg. Study results and limitations: Averaged across samples, CD8+ T cells carried more expanded clones than CD4+ did. CD4+ and CD8+ blood T cells expanded clonally by week 6 at 0.1 to 3.0 mg/kg.

Some clones are missing from TCRdb's copy, which holds only in-frame ones; the method was immunoSEQ multiplex PCR. The table records some 61,000 clones, around 73% of them present only once. The sample holds a few counts of this clone. Its cognate antigen is unknown. This receptor was taken from an adult with an advanced solid tumor such as melanoma, head and neck, liver or kidney cancer. The specimen was CD4+ or CD8+ T cells sorted from blood, collected in a trial of the OX40 agonist ivuxolimab.

The CDR3 DNA reads TGTGCCAGCAGCTCGATCGGGGGGAAGAATGAAAAACTGTTTTTT. Protein: CASSSIGGKNEKLFF. The chain uses TRBV7-9 and TRBJ1-4; D is possibly TRBD1 (5 bases). Germline V gene data show CDR1 as SEHNR and CDR2 as FQNEAQ (reference sequence). Trimming removed 4 bases at V and 5 bases at J, with 14 bases between. The length of the CDR3 is 15 residues.